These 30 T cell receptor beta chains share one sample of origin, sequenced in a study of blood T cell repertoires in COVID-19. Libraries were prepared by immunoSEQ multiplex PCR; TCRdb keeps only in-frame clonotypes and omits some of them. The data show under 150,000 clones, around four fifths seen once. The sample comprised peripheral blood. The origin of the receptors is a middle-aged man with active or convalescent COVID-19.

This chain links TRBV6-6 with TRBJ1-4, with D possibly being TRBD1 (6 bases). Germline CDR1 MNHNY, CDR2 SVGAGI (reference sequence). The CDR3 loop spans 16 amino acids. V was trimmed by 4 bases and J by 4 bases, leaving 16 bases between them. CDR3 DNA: TGTGCCAGCAGTTCCCGATGGGGGCTAGGTAATGAAAAACTGTTTTTT. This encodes CASSSRWGLGNEKLFF.

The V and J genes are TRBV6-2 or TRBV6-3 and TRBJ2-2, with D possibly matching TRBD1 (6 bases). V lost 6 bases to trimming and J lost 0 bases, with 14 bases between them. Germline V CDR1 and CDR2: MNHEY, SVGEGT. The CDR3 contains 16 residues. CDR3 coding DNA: TGTGCCAGCAGCCAGAGGACAGTAACGAACACCGGGGAGCTGTTTTTT. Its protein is CASSQRTVTNTGELFF.

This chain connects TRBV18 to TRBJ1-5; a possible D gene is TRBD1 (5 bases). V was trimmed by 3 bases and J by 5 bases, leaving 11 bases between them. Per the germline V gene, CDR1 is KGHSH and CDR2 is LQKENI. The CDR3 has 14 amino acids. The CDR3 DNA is TGTGCCAGCTCACCCGACCGACAGCATCAGCCCCAGCATTTT. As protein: CASSPDRQHQPQHF.

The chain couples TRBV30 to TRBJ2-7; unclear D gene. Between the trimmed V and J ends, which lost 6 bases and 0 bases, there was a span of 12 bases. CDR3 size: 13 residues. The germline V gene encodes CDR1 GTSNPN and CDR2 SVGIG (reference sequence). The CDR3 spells CACVTVHSYEQYF. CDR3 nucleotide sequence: TGTGCCTGTGTCACGGTCCACTCCTACGAGCAGTACTTC.

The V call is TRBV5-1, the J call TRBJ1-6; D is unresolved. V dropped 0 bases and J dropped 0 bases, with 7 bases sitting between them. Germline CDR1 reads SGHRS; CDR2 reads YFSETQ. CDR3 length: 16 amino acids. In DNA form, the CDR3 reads TGCGCCAGCAGCTTGGTACCCAGCTCCTATAATTCACCCCTCCACTTT. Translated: CASSLVPSSYNSPLHF.

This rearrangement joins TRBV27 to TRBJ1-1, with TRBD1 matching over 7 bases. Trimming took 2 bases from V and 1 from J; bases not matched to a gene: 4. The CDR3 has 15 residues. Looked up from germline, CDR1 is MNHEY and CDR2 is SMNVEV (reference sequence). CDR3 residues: CASSLRQGTNTEAFF. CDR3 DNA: TGTGCCAGCAGTTTACGACAGGGTACGAACACTGAAGCTTTCTTT.

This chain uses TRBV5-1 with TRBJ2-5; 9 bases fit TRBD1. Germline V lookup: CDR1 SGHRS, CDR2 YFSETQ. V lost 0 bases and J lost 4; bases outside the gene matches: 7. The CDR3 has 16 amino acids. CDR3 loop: CASSLGTGAARETQYF. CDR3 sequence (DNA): TGCGCCAGCAGCTTGGGGACAGGGGCGGCGCGAGAGACCCAGTACTTC.

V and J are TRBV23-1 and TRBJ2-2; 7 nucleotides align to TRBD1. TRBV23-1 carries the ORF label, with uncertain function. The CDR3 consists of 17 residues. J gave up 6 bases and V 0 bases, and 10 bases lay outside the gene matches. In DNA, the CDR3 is TGCGCCAGCAGTCAATCGTGGGTCAGGGGGTCGGCCGGGGAGCTGTTTTTT. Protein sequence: CASSQSWVRGSAGELFF.

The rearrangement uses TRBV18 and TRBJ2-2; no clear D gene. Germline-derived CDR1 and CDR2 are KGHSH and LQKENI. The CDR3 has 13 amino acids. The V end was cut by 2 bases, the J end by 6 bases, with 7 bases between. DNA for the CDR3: TGTGCCAGCTCACCATCATTGTCCGGGGAGCTGTTTTTT. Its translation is CASSPSLSGELFF.

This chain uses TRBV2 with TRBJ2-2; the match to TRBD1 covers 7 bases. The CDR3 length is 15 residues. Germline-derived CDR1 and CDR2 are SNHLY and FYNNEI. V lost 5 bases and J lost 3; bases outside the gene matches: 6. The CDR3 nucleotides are TGTGCCAGCAGTTGGTCAGGGGGTGACACCGGGGAGCTGTTTTTT. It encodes CASSWSGGDTGELFF.

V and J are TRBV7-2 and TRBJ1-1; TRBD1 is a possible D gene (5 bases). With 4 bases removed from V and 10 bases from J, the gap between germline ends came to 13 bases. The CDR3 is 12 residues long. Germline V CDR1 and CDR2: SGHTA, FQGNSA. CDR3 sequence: CASSSPGRGAFF. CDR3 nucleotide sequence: TGTGCCAGCAGCTCCCCCGGTAGGGGAGCTTTCTTT.

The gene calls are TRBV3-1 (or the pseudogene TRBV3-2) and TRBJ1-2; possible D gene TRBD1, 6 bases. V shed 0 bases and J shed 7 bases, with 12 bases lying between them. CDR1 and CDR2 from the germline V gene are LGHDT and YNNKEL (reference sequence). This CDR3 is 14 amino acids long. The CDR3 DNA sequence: TGTGCCAGCAGCCAAGAGGCTGACAGGCCTGGCTACACCTTC. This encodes CASSQEADRPGYTF.

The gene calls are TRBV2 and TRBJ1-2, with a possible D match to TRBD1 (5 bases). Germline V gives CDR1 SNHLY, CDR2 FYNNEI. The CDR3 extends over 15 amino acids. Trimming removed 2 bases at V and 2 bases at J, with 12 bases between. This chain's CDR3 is CASSEYQGTNYGYTF. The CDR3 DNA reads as TGTGCCAGCAGTGAATATCAGGGAACGAACTATGGCTACACCTTC.

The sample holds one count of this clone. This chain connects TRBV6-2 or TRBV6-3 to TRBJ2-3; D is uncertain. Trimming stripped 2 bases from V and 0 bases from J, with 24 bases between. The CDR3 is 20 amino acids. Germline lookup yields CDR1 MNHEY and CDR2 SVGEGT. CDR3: CASSYPLRQRLVSSTDTQYF. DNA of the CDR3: TGTGCCAGCAGTTACCCCCTTAGGCAGCGCCTCGTTTCTAGCACAGATACGCAGTATTTT.

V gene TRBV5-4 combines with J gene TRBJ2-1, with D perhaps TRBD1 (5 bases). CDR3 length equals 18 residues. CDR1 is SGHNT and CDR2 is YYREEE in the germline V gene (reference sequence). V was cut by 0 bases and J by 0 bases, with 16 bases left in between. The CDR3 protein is CASSLGAGPYSSYNEQFF. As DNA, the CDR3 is TGTGCCAGCAGCTTGGGTGCAGGGCCCTATAGCTCCTACAATGAGCAGTTCTTC. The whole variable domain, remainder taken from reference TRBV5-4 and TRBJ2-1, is ETGVTQSPTHLIKTRGQQVTLRCSSQSGHNTVSWYQQALGQGPQFIFQYYREEENGRGNFPPRFSGLQFPNYSSELNVNALELDDSALYLCASSLGAGPYSSYNEQFFGPGTRLTVL.

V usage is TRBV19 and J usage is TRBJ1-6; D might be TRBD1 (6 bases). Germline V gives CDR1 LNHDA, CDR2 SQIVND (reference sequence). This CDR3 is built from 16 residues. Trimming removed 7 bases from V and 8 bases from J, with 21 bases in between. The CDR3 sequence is CASNLGGGRQDSPLHF. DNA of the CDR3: TGTGCCAGTAACCTCGGGGGAGGGCGACAGGATTCACCCCTCCACTTT.

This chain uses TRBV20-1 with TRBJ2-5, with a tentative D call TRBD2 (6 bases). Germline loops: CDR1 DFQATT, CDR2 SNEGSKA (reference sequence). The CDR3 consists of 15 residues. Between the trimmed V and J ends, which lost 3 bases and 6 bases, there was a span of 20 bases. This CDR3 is CSASFPAAGGKTQYF. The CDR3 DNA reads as TGCAGTGCTAGTTTCCCGGCGGCAGGAGGGAAGACCCAGTACTTC.

The CDR3 protein is CASSEGTGMNSPLHF. The CDR3 DNA reads as TGTGCCAGCAGTGAAGGGACAGGGATGAATTCACCCCTCCACTTT. V usage is TRBV2 and J usage is TRBJ1-6; 8 nucleotides agree with TRBD1. The V gene end was trimmed by 1 base and the J gene end by 7 bases; junction bases not matched to a gene: 3. Looked up from germline, CDR1 is SNHLY and CDR2 is FYNNEI. The CDR3 has 15 residues.

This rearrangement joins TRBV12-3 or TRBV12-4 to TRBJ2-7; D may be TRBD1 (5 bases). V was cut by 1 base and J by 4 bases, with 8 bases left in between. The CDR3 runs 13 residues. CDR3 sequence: CASSLVAGYEQYF. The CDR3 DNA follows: TGTGCCAGCAGTTTAGTCGCAGGGTACGAGCAGTACTTC.

CDR3 sequence (DNA): TGTGCCAGCAGCTTAGACGGGTGGCGTGGCTACACCTTC. Translated: CASSLDGWRGYTF. The chain combines TRBV11-1 with TRBJ1-2, with D hard to call. Trimming pared 1 base from V and 7 bases from J, leaving 10 bases between. CDR3 length: 13 amino acids. CDR1 is SGHAT, CDR2 FQDESV, per germline (reference sequence).

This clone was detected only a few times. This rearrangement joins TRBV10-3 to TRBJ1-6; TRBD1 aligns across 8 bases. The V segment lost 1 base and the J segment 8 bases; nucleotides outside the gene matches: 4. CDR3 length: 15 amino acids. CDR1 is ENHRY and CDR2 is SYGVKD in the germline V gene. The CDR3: CAISEWQGADSPLHF. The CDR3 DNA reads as TGTGCCATCAGTGAGTGGCAGGGGGCCGATTCACCCCTCCACTTT.

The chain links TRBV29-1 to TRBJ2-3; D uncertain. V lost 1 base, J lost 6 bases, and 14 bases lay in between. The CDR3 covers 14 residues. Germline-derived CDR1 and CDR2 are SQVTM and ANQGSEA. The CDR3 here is CSVEVLASTDTQYF. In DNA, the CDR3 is TGCAGCGTTGAAGTCCTGGCCAGTACGGATACGCAGTATTTT.

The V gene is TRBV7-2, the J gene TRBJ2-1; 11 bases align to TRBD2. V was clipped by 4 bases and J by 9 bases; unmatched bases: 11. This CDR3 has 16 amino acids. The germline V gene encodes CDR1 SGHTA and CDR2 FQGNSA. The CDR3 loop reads CASSSKGSGGALEQFF. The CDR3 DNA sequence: TGTGCCAGCAGCTCCAAGGGTAGCGGGGGGGCACTTGAGCAGTTCTTC.

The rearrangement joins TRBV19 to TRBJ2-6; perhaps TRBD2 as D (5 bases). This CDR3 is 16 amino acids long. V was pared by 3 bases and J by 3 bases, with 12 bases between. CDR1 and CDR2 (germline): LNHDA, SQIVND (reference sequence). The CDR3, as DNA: TGTGCCAGTAGTATTTCAAGAGGGCGTGGGGCCAACGTCCTGACTTTC. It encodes CASSISRGRGANVLTF.

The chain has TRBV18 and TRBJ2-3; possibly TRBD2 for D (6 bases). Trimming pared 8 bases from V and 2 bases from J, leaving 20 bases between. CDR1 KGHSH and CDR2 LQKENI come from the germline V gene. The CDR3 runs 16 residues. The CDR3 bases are TGTGCCAGCGGACTACAGCAAACCGTAACCACAGATACGCAGTATTTT. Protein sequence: CASGLQQTVTTDTQYF.

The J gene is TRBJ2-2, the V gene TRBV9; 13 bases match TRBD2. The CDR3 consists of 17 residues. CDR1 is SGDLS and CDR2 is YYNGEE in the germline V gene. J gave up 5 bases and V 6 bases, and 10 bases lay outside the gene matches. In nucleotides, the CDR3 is TGTGCCAGCAAGAGGACTAGCGGGGGAGTAGGGACCGGGGAGCTGTTTTTT. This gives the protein CASKRTSGGVGTGELFF.

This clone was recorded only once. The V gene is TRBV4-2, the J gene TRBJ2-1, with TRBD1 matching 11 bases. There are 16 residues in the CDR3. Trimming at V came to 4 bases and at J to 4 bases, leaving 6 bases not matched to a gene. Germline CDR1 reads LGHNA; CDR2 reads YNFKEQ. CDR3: CASSPWTGGIYNEQFF. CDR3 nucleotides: TGTGCCAGCAGCCCTTGGACAGGGGGCATTTACAATGAGCAGTTCTTC.

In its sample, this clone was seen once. This chain's CDR3 is CASSPRTGLNYGYTF. DNA of the CDR3: TGTGCCAGCAGCCCGAGGACAGGGTTGAACTATGGCTACACCTTC. The V gene is TRBV7-2, the J gene TRBJ1-2; 8 bases fit TRBD1. V dropped 5 bases and J dropped 2; count of bases not matched to a gene: 7. The CDR3 runs to 15 residues. From germline, CDR1 is SGHTA and CDR2 FQGNSA. The variable domain in full, completed from reference TRBV7-2 and TRBJ1-2, reads GAGVSQSPSNKVTEKGKDVELRCDPISGHTALYWYRQSLGQGLEFLIYFQGNSAPDKSGLPSDRFSAERTGGSVSTLTIQRTQQEDSAVYLCASSPRTGLNYGYTFGSGTRLTVV.

CDR3 sequence (DNA): TGTGCCAGCAGCACCGGGACAGGGAACACCGGGGAGCTGTTTTTT. This codes for CASSTGTGNTGELFF. The V gene is TRBV6-5, the J gene TRBJ2-2, with 8 positions matching TRBD1. V shed 6 bases, J shed 1 base, and the junction held 4 bases outside the gene matches. CDR3 length equals 15 residues. Germline V gene sequence: CDR1 MNHEY, CDR2 SVGAGI.

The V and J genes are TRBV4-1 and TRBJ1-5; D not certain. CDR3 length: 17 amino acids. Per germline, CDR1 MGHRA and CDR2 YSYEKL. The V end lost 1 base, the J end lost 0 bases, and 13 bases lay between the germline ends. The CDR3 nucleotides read TGCGCCAGCAGCCAAGGGTCGAGAGGTCTTAGCAATCAGCCCCAGCATTTT. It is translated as CASSQGSRGLSNQPQHF.